This T cell receptor (beta chain) was captured by sequencing in a study of blood T cell repertoires in COVID-19. Here immunoSEQ multiplex PCR was the method, and the copy in TCRdb shows in-frame clones only, minus some. The sample includes around 140,000 clones, roughly 78% of them seen just once. With 6 bases clipped from V and 1 base from J, the junction kept 10 bases outside the gene matches. In germline, CDR1 is MNHEY, CDR2 SMNVEV (reference sequence). The CDR3 extends over 17 amino acids. Assignments of participants to cohorts depended upon their own reported clinical history. All recovered Cohort 3 donors got two negative PCRs, got clearance, or saw symptom resolution.

This sequence originates from a woman aged 45-60 years who had recovered from COVID-19. Sequencing was performed on PBMCs or T cells enriched from blood (not recorded which). J is TRBJ2-3 and V is TRBV27; 10 nucleotides align to TRBD2. CDR3 in DNA: TGTGCCAGCAGACCTGATAGCGGGGGGTGGGGCACAGATACGCAGTATTTT. Protein sequence: CASRPDSGGWGTDTQYF.